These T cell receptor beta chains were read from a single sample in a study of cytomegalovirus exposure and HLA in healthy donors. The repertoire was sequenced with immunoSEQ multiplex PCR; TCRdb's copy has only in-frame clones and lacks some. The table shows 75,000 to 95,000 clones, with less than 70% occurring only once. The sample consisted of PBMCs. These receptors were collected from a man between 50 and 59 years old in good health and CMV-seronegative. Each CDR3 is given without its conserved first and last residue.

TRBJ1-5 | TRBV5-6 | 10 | ASSKTGMSQH
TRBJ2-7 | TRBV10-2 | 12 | ASSDAGSSYEQY
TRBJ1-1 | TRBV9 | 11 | ASSVAGNTEAF
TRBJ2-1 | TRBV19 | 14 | ASSILGQDSYNEQF
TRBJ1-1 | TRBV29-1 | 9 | SVGGGTEAF
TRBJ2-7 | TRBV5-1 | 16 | ASSLDDRRSMGTYEQY
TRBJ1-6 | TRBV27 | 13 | ASSLVRTGRSPLH
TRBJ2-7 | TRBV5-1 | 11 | ASSYGGMDEQY
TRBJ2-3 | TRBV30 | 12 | AWSARGGTDTQY
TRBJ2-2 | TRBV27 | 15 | ASSPRAGFGPGGELF
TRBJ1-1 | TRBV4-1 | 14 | ASSHNRNLLDTEAF
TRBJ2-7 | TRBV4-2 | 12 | ASSQVGETYEQY
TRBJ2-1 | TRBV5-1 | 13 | ASSPGLRAGGEQF
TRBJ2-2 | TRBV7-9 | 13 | ASSHNTGFAGELF
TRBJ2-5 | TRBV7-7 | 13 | ASSLVQGWGETQY
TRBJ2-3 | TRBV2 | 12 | ASIRGGRTDTQY
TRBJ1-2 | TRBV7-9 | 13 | ASSPATGVSYDYT
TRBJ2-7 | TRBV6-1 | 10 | ASSEQGYEQY
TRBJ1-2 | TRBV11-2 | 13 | ASSLAGTGFGGYT
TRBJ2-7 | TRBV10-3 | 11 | AISDDTSLEQY
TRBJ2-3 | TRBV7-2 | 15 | ASSSALSGGGSDTQY
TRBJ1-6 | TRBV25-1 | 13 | ASTRAGTGNSPLH
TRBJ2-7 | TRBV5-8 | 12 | ASSLRDRAYEQY
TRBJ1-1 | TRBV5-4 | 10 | ASSLGSGGAF
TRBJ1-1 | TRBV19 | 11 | ASSGRDKAWAF
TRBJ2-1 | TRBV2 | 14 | ASTERRGGSYNEQF
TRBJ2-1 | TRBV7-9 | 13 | ASSLPGTGGGEQF
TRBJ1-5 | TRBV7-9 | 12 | AGSLSGSNQPQH
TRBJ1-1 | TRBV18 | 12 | ASSPRGVNTEAF
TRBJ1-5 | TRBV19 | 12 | ASSMDRVDQPQH
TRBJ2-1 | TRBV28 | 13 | ASRLQGILYNEQF
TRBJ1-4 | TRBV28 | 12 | ASSLAGLDEKLF
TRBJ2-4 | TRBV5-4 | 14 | ASSLGGGSAKNIQY
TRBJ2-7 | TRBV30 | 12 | AWKVSGGRYEQY
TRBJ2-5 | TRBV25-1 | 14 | ASSVGWLAGGGTQY
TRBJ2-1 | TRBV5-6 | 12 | ASSLALAGVEQF
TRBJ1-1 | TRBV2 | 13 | ASSEAGGTNTEAF
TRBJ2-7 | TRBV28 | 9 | ASNGLYEQY
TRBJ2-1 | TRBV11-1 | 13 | ASSLGSNSYNEQF
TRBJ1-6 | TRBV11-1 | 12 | ASSRDRVNSPLH
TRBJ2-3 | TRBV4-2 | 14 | ASSHGGSRSLDTQY
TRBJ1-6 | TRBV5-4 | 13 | ASSLGGTSNSPLH
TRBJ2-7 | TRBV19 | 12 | ASQRDRFSYEQY
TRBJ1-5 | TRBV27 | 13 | ASRRDRDSNQPQH
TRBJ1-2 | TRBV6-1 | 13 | ASRDRQLLNYGYT
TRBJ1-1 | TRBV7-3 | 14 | ASSLTPLSSNTEAF
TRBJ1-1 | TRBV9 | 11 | ASSVEQNTEAF
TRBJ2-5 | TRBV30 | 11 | AWSATGWETQY
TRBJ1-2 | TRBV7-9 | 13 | ASSLSGGANYGYT
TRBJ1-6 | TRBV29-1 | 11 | SVADRGNSPLH
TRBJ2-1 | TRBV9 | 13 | ASSVAQGRGNEQF
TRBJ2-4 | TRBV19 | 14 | ASSTLGGYAKNIQY
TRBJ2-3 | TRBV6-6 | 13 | ASSYTGGQPDTQY
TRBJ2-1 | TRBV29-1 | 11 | SVAFDRYDEQF
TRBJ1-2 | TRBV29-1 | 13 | SVEIDRGTHYGYT